This passage covers 10 T cell receptor beta chains from one sample sequenced in a study of monozygotic twins with inflammatory bowel disease. No DNA is given; TCRdb re-called the 5' RACE reads and lists each CDR3 protein once. This table lists 200,000 to 250,000 distinct CDR3 sequences. Sequenced: blood. The receptors originated from a human donor with ulcerative colitis or Crohn's disease, or a healthy co-twin of an affected twin (not recorded which).

CDR3 sequence: CASSYGGYTEAFF. The genes are TRBV7-2 and TRBJ1-1; TCRdb designates TRBD1, a call that cannot be tested without DNA. Germline V gives CDR1 SGHTA, CDR2 FQGNSA. The CDR3 extends over 13 amino acids.

The chain is built from TRBV3-1 and TRBJ1-2; TCRdb picks TRBD1, but there is no DNA to check that call. CDR3 length: 16 residues. Germline V lookup: CDR1 LGHDT, CDR2 YNNKEL (reference sequence). The CDR3 sequence: CASSQEGAGSRYGYTF.

V gene TRBV7-2 combines with J gene TRBJ1-1; TCRdb reports TRBD1, a call that lacks DNA to check it against. From germline, CDR1 is SGHTA and CDR2 FQGNSA. The CDR3 loop spans 15 amino acids. CDR3: CASSLRTGWATEAFF.

The chain employs TRBV5-1 and TRBJ1-4; without DNA, the TCRdb call of TRBD1 cannot be checked. Germline V gene sequence: CDR1 SGHRS, CDR2 YFSETQ. The length of the CDR3 is 17 residues. The CDR3: CASSYYSSGVTNEKLFF.

The gene calls are TRBV28 and TRBJ2-1; no DNA is available, so the TRBD1 call from TCRdb remains unchecked. Looked up from germline, CDR1 is MDHEN and CDR2 is SYDVKM. CDR3 size: 14 residues. The chain's CDR3 is CASSPGAPYNEQFF.

This chain links TRBV20-1 with TRBJ2-2; TCRdb's assignment of TRBD2 cannot be checked, as there is no DNA. CDR1 is DFQATT and CDR2 is SNEGSKA in the germline V gene (reference sequence). The length of the CDR3 is 15 residues. CDR3 protein: CSAPGLAGGSGELFF.

The J gene is TRBJ1-1, the V gene TRBV6-1; the TCRdb call, TRBD1, lacks DNA for checking. Germline CDR1 is MNHNS and CDR2 is SASEGT. The CDR3 runs 14 residues. The CDR3 region is CASSKGGTNTEAFF.

The J gene is TRBJ2-7, the V gene TRBV19; TCRdb outputs TRBD1, but without DNA this stays unchecked. This CDR3 region has 14 residues. Germline lookup yields CDR1 LNHDA and CDR2 SQIVND (reference sequence). CDR3 sequence: CASSFPGQLYKQYF.

The CDR3 spells CASTPRGLAEQFF. The chain links TRBV6-5 to TRBJ2-1; TCRdb names TRBD1, which stays unverified in the absence of DNA. CDR1 MNHEY and CDR2 SVGAGI come from the germline V gene. CDR3 length: 13 residues.

This chain joins TRBV15 and TRBJ2-1. This CDR3 has 12 residues. Germline lookup yields CDR1 LNHNV and CDR2 YYDKDF (reference sequence). Here the CDR3 reads CATSRDGTEQFF.